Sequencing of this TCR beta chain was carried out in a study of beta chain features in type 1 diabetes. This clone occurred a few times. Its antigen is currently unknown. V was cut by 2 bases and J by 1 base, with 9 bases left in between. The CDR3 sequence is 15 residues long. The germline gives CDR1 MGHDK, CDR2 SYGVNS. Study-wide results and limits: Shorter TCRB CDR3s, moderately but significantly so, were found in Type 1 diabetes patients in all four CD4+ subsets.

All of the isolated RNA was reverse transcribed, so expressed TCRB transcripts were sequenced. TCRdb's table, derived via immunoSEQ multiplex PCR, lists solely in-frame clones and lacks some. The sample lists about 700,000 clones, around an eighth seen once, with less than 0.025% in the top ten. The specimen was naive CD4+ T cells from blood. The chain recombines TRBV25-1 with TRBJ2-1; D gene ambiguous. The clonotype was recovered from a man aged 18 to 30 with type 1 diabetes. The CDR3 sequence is CASSEITDSYNEQFF. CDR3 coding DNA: TGTGCCAGCAGTGAAATCACAGATTCCTACAATGAGCAGTTCTTC.